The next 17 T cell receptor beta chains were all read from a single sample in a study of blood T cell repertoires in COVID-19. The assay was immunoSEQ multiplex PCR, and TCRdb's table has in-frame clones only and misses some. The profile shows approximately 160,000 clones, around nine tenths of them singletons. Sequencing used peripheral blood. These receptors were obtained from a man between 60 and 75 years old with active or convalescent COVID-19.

The CDR3 nucleotides read TGCAGCGTTGAAAGGGACTACCAAGAGACCCAGTACTTC. It codes for CSVERDYQETQYF. J is TRBJ2-5 and V is TRBV29-1; D possibly corresponds to TRBD2 (6 bases). Trimming removed 2 bases at V and 0 bases at J, with 7 bases between. The CDR3 is made up of 13 amino acids. The germline V gene has CDR1 SQVTM and CDR2 ANQGSEA.

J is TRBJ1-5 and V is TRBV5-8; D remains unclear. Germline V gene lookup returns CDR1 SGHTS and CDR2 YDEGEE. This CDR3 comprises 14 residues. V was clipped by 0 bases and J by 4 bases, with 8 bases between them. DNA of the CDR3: TGTGCCAGCAGCTTGGGGCAGAAAAATCAGCCCCAGCATTTT. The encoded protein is CASSLGQKNQPQHF. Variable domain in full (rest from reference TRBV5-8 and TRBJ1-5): EAGVTQSPTHLIKTRGQQATLRCSPISGHTSVYWYQQALGLGLQFLLWYDEGEERNRGNFPPRFSGRQFPNYSSELNVNALELEDSALYLCASSLGQKNQPQHFGDGTRLSIL.

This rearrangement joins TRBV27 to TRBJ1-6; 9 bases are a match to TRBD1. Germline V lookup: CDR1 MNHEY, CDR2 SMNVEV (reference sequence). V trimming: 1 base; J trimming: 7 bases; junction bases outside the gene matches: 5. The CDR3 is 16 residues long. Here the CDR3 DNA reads TGTGCCAGCAGTTTATATGGGACAGGGTTAAATTCACCCCTCCACTTT. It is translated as CASSLYGTGLNSPLHF.

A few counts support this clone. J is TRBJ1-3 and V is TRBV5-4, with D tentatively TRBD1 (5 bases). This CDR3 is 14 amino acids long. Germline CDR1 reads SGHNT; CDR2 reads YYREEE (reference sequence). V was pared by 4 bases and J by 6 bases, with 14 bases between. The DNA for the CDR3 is TGTGCCAGCAGCGCCCAGGGTATCGAAAACACCATATATTTT. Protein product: CASSAQGIENTIYF.

The CDR3 reads CASMPRVFAEAFF. The CDR3 DNA reads TGTGCCTCGATGCCCAGGGTTTTCGCTGAAGCTTTCTTT. The chain uses TRBV30 and TRBJ1-1; D possibly corresponds to TRBD1 (5 bases). The CDR3 runs to 13 residues. Germline-derived CDR1 and CDR2 are GTSNPN and SVGIG (reference sequence). V dropped 7 bases and J dropped 6 bases, with 18 bases sitting between them.

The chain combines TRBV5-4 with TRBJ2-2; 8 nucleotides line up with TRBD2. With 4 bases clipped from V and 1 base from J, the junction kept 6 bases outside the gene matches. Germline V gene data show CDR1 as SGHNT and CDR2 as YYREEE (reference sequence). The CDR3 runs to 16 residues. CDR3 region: CASSARLAGNTGELFF. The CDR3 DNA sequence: TGTGCCAGCAGCGCCCGGCTAGCGGGGAACACCGGGGAGCTGTTTTTT.

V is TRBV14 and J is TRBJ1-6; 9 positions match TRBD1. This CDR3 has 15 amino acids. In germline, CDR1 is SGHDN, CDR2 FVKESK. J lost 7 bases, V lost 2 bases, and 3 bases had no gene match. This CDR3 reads CASSQTGTGNSPLHF. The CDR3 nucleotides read TGTGCCAGCAGCCAAACCGGGACAGGGAATTCACCCCTCCACTTT. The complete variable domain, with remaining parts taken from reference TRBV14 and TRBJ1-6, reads EAGVTQFPSHSVIEKGQTVTLRCDPISGHDNLYWYRRVMGKEIKFLLHFVKESKQDESGMPNNRFLAERTGGTYSTLKVQPAELEDSGVYFCASSQTGTGNSPLHFGNGTRLTVT.

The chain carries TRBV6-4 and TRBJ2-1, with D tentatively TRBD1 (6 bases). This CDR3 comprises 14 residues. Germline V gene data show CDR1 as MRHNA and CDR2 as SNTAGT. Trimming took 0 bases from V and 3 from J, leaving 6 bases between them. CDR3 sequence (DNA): TGTGCCAGCAGTGACTCGGACAGCTACAATGAGCAGTTCTTC. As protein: CASSDSDSYNEQFF.

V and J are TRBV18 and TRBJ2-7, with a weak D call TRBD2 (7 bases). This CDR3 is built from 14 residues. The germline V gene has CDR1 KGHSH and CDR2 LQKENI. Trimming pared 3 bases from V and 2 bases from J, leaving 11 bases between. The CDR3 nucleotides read TGTGCCAGCTCACCTGGGGGGGGCCCCTACGAGCAGTACTTC. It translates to CASSPGGGPYEQYF.

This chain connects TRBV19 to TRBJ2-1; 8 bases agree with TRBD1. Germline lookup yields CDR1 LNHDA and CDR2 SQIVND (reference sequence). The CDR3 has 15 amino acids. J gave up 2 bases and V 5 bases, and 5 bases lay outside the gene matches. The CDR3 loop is CASSAEDRAYNEQFF. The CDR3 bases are TGTGCCAGTAGTGCCGAGGACAGGGCCTACAATGAGCAGTTCTTC. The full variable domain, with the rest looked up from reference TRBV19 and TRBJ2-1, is DGGITQSPKYLFRKEGQNVTLSCEQNLNHDAMYWYRQDPGQGLRLIYYSQIVNDFQKGDIAEGYSVSREKKESFPLTVTSAQKNPTAFYLCASSAEDRAYNEQFFGPGTRLTVL.

This CDR3 reads CASSPPTGAQPQHF. The DNA of the CDR3 is TGTGCCAGCAGTCCCCCGACAGGGGCGCAGCCCCAGCATTTT. V and J are TRBV2 and TRBJ1-5; 8 bases are shared with TRBD1. V lost 5 bases to trimming and J lost 7 bases; unmatched junction nucleotides: 7. CDR1 and CDR2 (germline): SNHLY, FYNNEI. CDR3 length equals 14 residues. Based on the CDR3 plus reference TRBV2 and TRBJ1-5, the full variable domain is EPEVTQTPSHQVTQMGQEVILRCVPISNHLYFYWYRQILGQKVEFLVSFYNNEISEKSEIFDDQFSVERPDGSNFTLKIRSTKLEDSAMYFCASSPPTGAQPQHFGDGTRLSIL.

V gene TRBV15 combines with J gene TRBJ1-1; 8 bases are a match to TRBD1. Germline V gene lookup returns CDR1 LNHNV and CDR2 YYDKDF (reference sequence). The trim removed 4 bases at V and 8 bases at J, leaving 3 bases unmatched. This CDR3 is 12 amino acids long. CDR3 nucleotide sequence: TGTGCCACCAGCAAGGGACAGGTAGAAGCTTTCTTT. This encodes CATSKGQVEAFF.

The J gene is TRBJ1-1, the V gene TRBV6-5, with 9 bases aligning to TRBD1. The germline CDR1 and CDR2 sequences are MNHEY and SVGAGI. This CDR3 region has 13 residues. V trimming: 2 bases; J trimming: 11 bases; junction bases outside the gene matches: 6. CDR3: CASSYTGQGWAFF. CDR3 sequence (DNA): TGTGCCAGCAGTTACACGGGACAGGGATGGGCTTTCTTT.

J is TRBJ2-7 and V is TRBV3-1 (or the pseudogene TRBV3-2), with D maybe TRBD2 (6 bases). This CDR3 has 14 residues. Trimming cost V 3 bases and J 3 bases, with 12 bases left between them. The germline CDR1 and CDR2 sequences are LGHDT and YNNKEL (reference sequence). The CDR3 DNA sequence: TGTGCCAGCAGCCATGGCGGGACGGGCTACGAGCAGTACTTC. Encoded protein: CASSHGGTGYEQYF.

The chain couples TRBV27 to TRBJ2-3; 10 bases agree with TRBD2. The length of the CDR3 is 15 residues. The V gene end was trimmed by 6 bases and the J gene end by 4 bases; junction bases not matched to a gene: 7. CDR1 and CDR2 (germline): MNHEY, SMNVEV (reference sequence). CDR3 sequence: CASRIAGGGADTQYF. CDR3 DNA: TGTGCCAGCAGGATAGCGGGAGGTGGGGCAGATACGCAGTATTTT.

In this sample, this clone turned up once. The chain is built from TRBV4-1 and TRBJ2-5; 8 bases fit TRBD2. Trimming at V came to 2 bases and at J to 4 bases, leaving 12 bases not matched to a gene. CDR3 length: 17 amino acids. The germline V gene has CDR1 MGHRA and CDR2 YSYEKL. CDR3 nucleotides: TGCGCCAGCAGCCAAAGGCCGGGGGGGAAGATGTCAGAGACCCAGTACTTC. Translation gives CASSQRPGGKMSETQYF.

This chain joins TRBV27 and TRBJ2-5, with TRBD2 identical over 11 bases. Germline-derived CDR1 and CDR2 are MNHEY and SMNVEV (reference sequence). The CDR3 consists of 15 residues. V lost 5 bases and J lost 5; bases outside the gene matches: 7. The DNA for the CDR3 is TGTGCCAGCAGTGAACTAGCGGGAGATCTGGAGACCCAGTACTTC. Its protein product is CASSELAGDLETQYF.